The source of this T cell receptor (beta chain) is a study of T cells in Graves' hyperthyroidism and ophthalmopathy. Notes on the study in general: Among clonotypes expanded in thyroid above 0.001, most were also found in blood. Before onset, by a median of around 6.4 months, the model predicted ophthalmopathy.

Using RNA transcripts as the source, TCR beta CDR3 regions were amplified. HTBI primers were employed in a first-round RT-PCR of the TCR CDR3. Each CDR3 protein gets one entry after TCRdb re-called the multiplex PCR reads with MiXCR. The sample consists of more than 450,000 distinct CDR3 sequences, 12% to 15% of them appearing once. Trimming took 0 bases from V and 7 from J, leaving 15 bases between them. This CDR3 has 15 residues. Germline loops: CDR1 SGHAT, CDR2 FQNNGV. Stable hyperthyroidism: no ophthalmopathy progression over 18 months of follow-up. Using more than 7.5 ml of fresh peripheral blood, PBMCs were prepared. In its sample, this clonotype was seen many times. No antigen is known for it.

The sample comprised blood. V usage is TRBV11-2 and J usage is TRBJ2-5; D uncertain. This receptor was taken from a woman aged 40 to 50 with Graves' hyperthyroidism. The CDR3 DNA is TGTGCCAGCAGCTTAGACCCCGACACGGGTTCGACCCAGTACTTC. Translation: CASSLDPDTGSTQYF.